The next 6 T cell receptor beta chains were all read from a single sample in a study of T cells after yellow fever vaccination. In TCRdb, the 5' RACE reads were re-called with MiXCR into one record per CDR3 protein. The sample holds about 160,000 distinct CDR3 sequences, about 7% seen once. Specimen: CD4+ T cells sorted from PBMCs, collected 5 days after the first yellow fever vaccination. These receptors came from a man between 18 and 35 years old who received the YFV17D yellow fever vaccine.

This clonotype was observed a handful of times. V is TRBV5-1 and J is TRBJ1-2; a weak D match, TRBD1 (5 bases). The CDR3 is 13 amino acids. Deletions cut 0 bases from V and 8 bases from J, with 11 bases between. The V gene's germline CDR1 is SGHRS and CDR2 YFSETQ. This CDR3 reads CASSLAGRGGYTF. The CDR3 DNA follows: TGCGCCAGCAGCTTGGCAGGGAGGGGAGGCTACACCTTC.

Ten or more counts support this clonotype. The genes are TRBV11-2 and TRBJ2-3; possibly TRBD2 for D (6 bases). Germline V gene lookup returns CDR1 SGHAT and CDR2 FQNNGV. Trimming shortened V by 6 bases and J by 2 bases, and 15 bases separated the two germline ends. The CDR3 consists of 15 residues. CDR3 sequence: CASSPKAGNTDTQYF. The CDR3 DNA follows: TGTGCCAGCAGTCCTAAGGCGGGGAACACAGATACGCAGTATTTT. The variable domain in full, completed from reference TRBV11-2 and TRBJ2-3, reads EAGVAQSPRYKIIEKRQSVAFWCNPISGHATLYWYQQILGQGPKLLIQFQNNGVVDDSQLPKDRFSAERLKGVDSTLKIQPAKLEDSAVYLCASSPKAGNTDTQYFGPGTRLTVL.

V is TRBV4-3 and J is TRBJ1-2; the D is unclear. Germline-derived CDR1 and CDR2 are LGHNA and YSLEER. This CDR3 has 15 amino acids. Trimming removed 4 bases from V and 4 bases from J, with 16 bases in between. CDR3 sequence: CASSLAGPPSYGYTF. The CDR3, as DNA: TGCGCCAGCAGCCTAGCCGGGCCTCCATCCTATGGCTACACCTTC.

This clonotype was picked up many times. This chain joins TRBV5-6 and TRBJ2-3; D might be TRBD2 (7 bases). Germline values: CDR1 SGHDT, CDR2 YYEEEE. Trimming pared 2 bases from V and 1 base from J, leaving 8 bases between. The CDR3 covers 14 residues. Written as DNA, the CDR3 is TGTGCCAGCAGCTTCGGGGGGCGCACAGATACGCAGTATTTT. This encodes CASSFGGRTDTQYF. Together with reference TRBV5-6 and TRBJ2-3, the CDR3 gives the full variable domain: DAGVTQSPTHLIKTRGQQVTLRCSPKSGHDTVSWYQQALGQGPQFIFQYYEEEERQRGNFPDRFSGHQFPNYSSELNVNALLLGDSALYLCASSFGGRTDTQYFGPGTRLTVL.

There are a few counts of this clonotype. The gene calls are TRBV7-9 and TRBJ2-5, with 8 bases matching TRBD1. CDR3 length equals 13 residues. The germline V gene has CDR1 SEHNR and CDR2 FQNEAQ (reference sequence). The junction had 12 bases not matched to a gene; V was cut back by 5 bases and J by 13 bases. The DNA for the CDR3 is TGTGCCAGCAGCCCCGGGGACAGGAGGAGTGGGTACTTC. It specifies CASSPGDRRSGYF. The variable domain in full, completed from reference TRBV7-9 and TRBJ2-5, reads DTGVSQNPRHKITKRGQNVTFRCDPISEHNRLYWYRQTLGQGPEFLTYFQNEAQLEKSRLLSDRFSAERPKGSFSTLEIQRTEQGDSAMYLCASSPGDRRSGYFGPGTRLLVL.

As regards this clonotype: Compared with germline, one end of the junction differs, possibly owing to a read error. The chain couples TRBV5-1 to TRBJ2-1, with 9 bases fitting TRBD2. This CDR3 comprises 16 residues. From germline, CDR1 is SGHRS and CDR2 YFSETQ. CDR3: CASSLSLRGGYDEQFF. The CDR3 DNA sequence: TGCGCCAGCAGCTTGAGTTTGCGGGGGGGCTACGATGAGCAGTTCTTC.